This TCR beta chain was captured in a study of blood T cell repertoires in COVID-19. Study at large: Researchers got acute and convalescent COVID-19 samples from the United States, Italy and Spain. From T cells, B-cell-depleted T cells, or PBMCs came the material, which was cDNA or gDNA.

Authors' analysis steps: Scientists estimated how many nucleated cells there were by amplifying reference gene primers. Data came from immunoSEQ multiplex PCR; TCRdb stores just in-frame clones and leaves some out. V and J calls plus clone size are reproduced from that table; the DNA served to infer D and trimming. The sample includes approximately 110,000 clones, approximately 78% seen only once; the top ten take roughly 8.2%. The CDR3 runs to 18 residues. The germline V gene encodes CDR1 LGHNT and CDR2 FRNRAP. With V trimmed by 4 bases and J by 0 bases, 9 bases remained unmatched. This clone appeared a single time.

The origin of this receptor is a man aged 65 to 85 with acute or convalescent COVID-19. The material sequenced was peripheral blood. The chain couples TRBV12-5 to TRBJ2-1; 10 nucleotides align to TRBD2. The CDR3 loop is CASGYGTSVSSSYNEQFF. The DNA for the CDR3 is TGTGCTAGTGGTTATGGGACTAGCGTAAGTAGCTCCTACAATGAGCAGTTCTTC.